This T cell receptor (beta chain) was sequenced during a study of Graves' ophthalmopathy and Graves' hyperthyroidism. RNA transcripts were the source from which TCR beta CDR3 regions were amplified. HTBI primers were used in a first-round RT-PCR, which preceded a second-round multiplex PCR. One entry per CDR3 protein, called by TCRdb with MiXCR from the multiplex PCR reads. The sample carries around 1.1 million distinct CDR3 sequences, less than 45% recorded once. Other autoimmune diseases, uncontrolled infections, pregnancy or lactation led to the exclusion of patients. Clinical symptoms, serum thyroxine, TRAb, thyroid ultrasound and orbital computed tomography were relied on for diagnosis. CDR1 is SNHLY, CDR2 FYNNEI, per germline. The CDR3 contains 14 residues. The V and J ends lost 6 bases and 9 bases, in that order; junction bases with no gene match: 11. This clonotype was seen more than once but under ten times.

Sequences were obtained from peripheral blood or thyroid tissue (not recorded which). This receptor was obtained from an adult man with Graves' hyperthyroidism. This rearrangement joins TRBV2 to TRBJ2-5; 9 positions match TRBD1. CDR3 DNA sequence: TGTGCCAGCAGCTCGACAGGGGGTAATCAGCCCCAGTACTTC. Its protein is CASSSTGGNQPQYF.